This T cell receptor beta chain appears in the sequencing data of a study of naive and memory T cell subsets. Study-level results: Naive repertoires, especially CD8, held a few larger clonotypes, possibly memory cells re-expressing CD45RA.

An equimolar mix of two oligonucleotides served as the beta constant-region primer for TRBC1 and TRBC2. Nested alpha and beta constant-region primers with the SP2 primer drove four PCR rounds on ligated cDNA. TCRdb passed the UMI-ligation and nested PCR reads through MiXCR, listing each CDR3 protein once. The sample consists of over 110,000 distinct CDR3 sequences, about 20% of them appearing once. For this clonotype: Its antigen is undetermined.

The CDR3 is 16 amino acids. Trimming at V came to 2 bases and at J to 2 bases, leaving 7 bases not matched to a gene. CDR1 SEHNR and CDR2 FQNEAQ come from the germline V gene (reference sequence). V usage is TRBV7-9 and J usage is TRBJ2-7; 9 nucleotides line up with TRBD2. This clonotype originated in a human donor in good health. Sequencing was performed on naive CD8+ T cells from blood. Here the CDR3 DNA reads TGTGCCAGCAGCTTATCGGCGGGAGGGAGTCCCTACGAGCAGTACTTC. Encoded protein: CASSLSAGGSPYEQYF.